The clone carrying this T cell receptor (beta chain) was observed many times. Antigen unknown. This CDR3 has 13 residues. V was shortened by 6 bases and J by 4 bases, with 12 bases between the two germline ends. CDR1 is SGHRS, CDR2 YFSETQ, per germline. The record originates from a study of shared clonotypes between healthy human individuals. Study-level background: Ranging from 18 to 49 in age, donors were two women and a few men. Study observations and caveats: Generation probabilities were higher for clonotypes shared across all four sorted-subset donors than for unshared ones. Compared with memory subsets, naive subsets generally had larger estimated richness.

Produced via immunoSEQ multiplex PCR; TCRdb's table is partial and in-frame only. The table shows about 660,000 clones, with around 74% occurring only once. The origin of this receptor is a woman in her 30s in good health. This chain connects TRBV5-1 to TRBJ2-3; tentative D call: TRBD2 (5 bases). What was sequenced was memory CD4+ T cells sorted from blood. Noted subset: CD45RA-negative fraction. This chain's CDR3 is CASNRGSADTQYF. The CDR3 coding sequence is TGCGCCAGCAATCGAGGGAGCGCAGATACGCAGTATTTT.